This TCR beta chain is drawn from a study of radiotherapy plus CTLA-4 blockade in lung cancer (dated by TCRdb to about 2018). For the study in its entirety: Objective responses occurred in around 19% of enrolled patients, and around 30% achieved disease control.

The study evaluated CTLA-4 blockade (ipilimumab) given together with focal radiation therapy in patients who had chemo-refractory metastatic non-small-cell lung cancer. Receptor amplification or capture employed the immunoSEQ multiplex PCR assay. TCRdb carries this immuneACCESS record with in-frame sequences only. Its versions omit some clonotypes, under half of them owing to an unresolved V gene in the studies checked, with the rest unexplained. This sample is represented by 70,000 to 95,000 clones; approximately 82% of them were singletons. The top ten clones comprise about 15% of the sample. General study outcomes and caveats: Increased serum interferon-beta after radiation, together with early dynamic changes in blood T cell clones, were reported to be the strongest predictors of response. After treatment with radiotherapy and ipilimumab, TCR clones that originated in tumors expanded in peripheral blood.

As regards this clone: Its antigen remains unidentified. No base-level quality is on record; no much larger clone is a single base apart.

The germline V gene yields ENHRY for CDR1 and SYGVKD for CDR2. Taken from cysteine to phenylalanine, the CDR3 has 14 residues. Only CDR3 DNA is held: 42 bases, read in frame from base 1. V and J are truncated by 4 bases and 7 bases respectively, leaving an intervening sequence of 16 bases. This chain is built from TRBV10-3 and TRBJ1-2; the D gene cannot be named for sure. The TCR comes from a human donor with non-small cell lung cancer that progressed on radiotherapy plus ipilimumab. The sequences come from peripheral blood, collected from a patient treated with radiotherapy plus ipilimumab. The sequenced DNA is TGTGCCATCAGTGGGTCAACTGGGGTTAGTGGCTACACCTTC. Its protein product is CAISGSTGVSGYTF.